One sample yielded the 9 T cell receptor beta chains listed below, sequenced in a study of T-cell reconstitution after alpha-beta-depleted transplantation in children. The TCRbeta library was prepared with unique molecular identifiers. TCRdb ran MiXCR on the PCR reads and lists one entry per CDR3 protein. Here the sample spans around 450,000 distinct CDR3 sequences, roughly 10% being singletons. This sample comprised PBMCs, obtained before TCRalphabeta/CD19-depleted stem cell transplant. The receptors were sampled from a child aged 2 to 10 with inherited bone marrow failure, due to receive a stem cell transplant.

The table lists this clonotype with many counts. The V gene is TRBV27, the J gene TRBJ2-7; no reliable D call. Trimming took 2 bases from V and 1 from J, leaving 9 bases between them. The CDR3 runs to 14 residues. Per germline, CDR1 MNHEY and CDR2 SMNVEV (reference sequence). In DNA, the CDR3 is TGTGCCAGCAGTTTAGACCGACGGTCCTACGAGCAGTACTTC. Its protein product is CASSLDRRSYEQYF.

This clonotype was observed at least ten times. The V call is TRBV7-2, the J call TRBJ2-7; D not resolved. Trimming removed 5 bases at V and 0 bases at J, with 17 bases between. The CDR3 spans 16 residues. Germline loops: CDR1 SGHTA, CDR2 FQGNSA. CDR3 protein: CASSQEALFPSYEQYF. The CDR3, as DNA: TGTGCCAGCAGCCAAGAAGCCCTATTCCCCTCCTACGAGCAGTACTTC.

In this sample, this clonotype turned up many times. J is TRBJ2-5 and V is TRBV4-3, with 10 nucleotides matching TRBD2. Trimming removed 1 base from V and 2 bases from J; junction bases left unmatched: 4. This CDR3 region has 16 residues. Germline CDR1 LGHNA, CDR2 YSLEER. The CDR3 region is CASSQAALAGQETQYF. The CDR3 region has the DNA TGCGCCAGCAGCCAAGCGGCACTAGCGGGGCAAGAGACCCAGTACTTC.

In its sample, this clonotype was seen many times. The CDR3 DNA follows: TGCGCCAGCAGCTTGGACGGACAGGAGAACACTGAAGCTTTCTTT. Translating it yields CASSLDGQENTEAFF. V and J are TRBV5-1 and TRBJ1-1; the match to TRBD1 covers 7 bases. Trimming removed 0 bases from V and 1 base from J; junction bases left unmatched: 3. Germline-derived CDR1 and CDR2 are SGHRS and YFSETQ. The CDR3 spans 15 residues.

There are a few counts of this clonotype. The chain combines TRBV6-2 or TRBV6-3 with TRBJ1-2; 9 nucleotides line up with TRBD1. The CDR3 is made up of 16 amino acids. Germline V gives CDR1 MNHEY, CDR2 SVGEGT. Trimming cost V 2 bases and J 0 bases; bases outside gene matches: 4. The CDR3 sequence is CASSYTGGSTNYGYTF. CDR3 DNA: TGTGCCAGCAGTTACACAGGGGGCTCTACTAACTATGGCTACACCTTC.

This clonotype turned up a few times. The chain links TRBV9 to TRBJ2-5; possible D gene TRBD2, 6 bases. The ends were cut back, 0 bases at V and 5 bases at J, with 17 bases in the middle. Per the germline V gene, CDR1 is SGDLS and CDR2 is YYNGEE. The CDR3 is made up of 16 amino acids. CDR3 region: CASSVGSDYPGETQYF. CDR3 bases: TGTGCCAGCAGCGTAGGCTCGGACTACCCTGGGGAGACCCAGTACTTC.

There are a few counts of this clonotype. V gene TRBV29-1 combines with J gene TRBJ2-3; possibly TRBD1 or TRBD2 for D (6 bases each). Trimming took off 4 bases at V and 2 bases at J, with 10 bases between the two ends. This CDR3 has 13 residues. Germline CDR1 and CDR2: SQVTM and ANQGSEA. The CDR3 nucleotides read TGCAGCGTTGTGGGGGGCTCCACAGATACGCAGTATTTT. The encoded protein is CSVVGGSTDTQYF.

This clonotype came up many times. This chain joins TRBV15 and TRBJ2-1; TRBD2 aligns across 7 bases. The V segment lost 0 bases and the J segment 5 bases; nucleotides outside the gene matches: 4. Looked up from germline, CDR1 is LNHNV and CDR2 is YYDKDF (reference sequence). The CDR3 consists of 15 residues. The chain's CDR3 is CATSREREGHNEQFF. DNA of the CDR3: TGTGCCACCAGCAGAGAGAGGGAGGGACACAATGAGCAGTTCTTC.

A note on this clonotype: It may be a read error: a sequence one base away is much more abundant. V usage is TRBV20-1 and J usage is TRBJ2-7, with D hard to call. This CDR3 is built from 12 residues. Germline CDR1 is DFQATT and CDR2 is SNEGSKA (reference sequence). The CDR3 spells CSARIGSYDQYF. The CDR3 DNA follows: TGCAGTGCCAGAATTGGCTCCTACGACCAGTACTTC.